The rows below give T cell receptor beta chains drawn from one sample of a study of glioma-infiltrating T cells after dendritic cell vaccination. Method: immunoSEQ multiplex PCR; TCRdb's copy keeps in-frame clones and lacks some. The sample consists of approximately 85,000 clones, roughly 85% of them appearing once. This sample comprised blood, obtained after dendritic cell vaccination. All receptors come from a human donor with glioblastoma. Each CDR3 is given with its conserved first and last residue. D genes are given only for firm matches. Clone size is given for some rows only: seen once, a few or many times, or a class if the clone is expanded.

abundance: -
v_gene: TRBV13
d_gene: TRBD2
j_gene: TRBJ2-2
CDR3aa: CASSLGRLAGGPDTGELFF
CDR3nt: TGTGCCAGCAGCTTAGGCCGACTAGCGGGAGGGCCGGACACCGGGGAGCTGTTTTTT

abundance: -
v_gene: TRBV23-1
d_gene: TRBD1
j_gene: TRBJ2-1
CDR3aa: CASSHDREIAYNEQFF
CDR3nt: TGCGCCAGCAGTCATGACAGGGAGATCGCCTACAATGAGCAGTTCTTC

abundance: once
v_gene: TRBV2
d_gene: TRBD2
j_gene: TRBJ2-2
CDR3aa: CASRASGRPGELFF
CDR3nt: TGTGCCAGCAGGGCTAGCGGGAGACCCGGGGAGCTGTTTTTT

abundance: -
v_gene: TRBV12-2
d_gene: -
j_gene: TRBJ2-1
CDR3aa: CASRLSYCGTAFYNEQFF
CDR3nt: TGTGCAAGTCGCTTATCGTACTGTGGGACAGCGTTCTACAATGAGCAGTTCTTC

abundance: few
v_gene: TRBV6-5
d_gene: TRBD1
j_gene: TRBJ2-1
CDR3aa: CASSFPGGGNNEQFF
CDR3nt: TGTGCCAGCAGCTTCCCAGGGGGCGGGAACAATGAGCAGTTCTTC

abundance: -
v_gene: TRBV9
d_gene: -
j_gene: TRBJ2-7
CDR3aa: CASSPDLAPLGQYF
CDR3nt: TGTGCCAGCAGCCCTGACTTGGCCCCTCTCGGGCAGTACTTC

abundance: -
v_gene: TRBV5-4
d_gene: -
j_gene: TRBJ2-1
CDR3aa: CASSLNSRNEQFF
CDR3nt: TGTGCCAGCAGCTTGAACTCCCGGAATGAGCAGTTCTTC

abundance: -
v_gene: TRBV11-2
d_gene: -
j_gene: TRBJ2-7
CDR3aa: CASSLWRGGSHEQYF
CDR3nt: TGTGCCAGCAGCTTATGGAGGGGTGGAAGCCACGAGCAGTACTTC

abundance: -
v_gene: TRBV9
d_gene: TRBD2
j_gene: TRBJ2-3
CDR3aa: CASSAGLARYLTDTQYF
CDR3nt: TGTGCCAGCAGCGCCGGACTAGCGCGATATCTCACAGATACGCAGTATTTT

abundance: -
v_gene: TRBV4-2
d_gene: -
j_gene: TRBJ2-1
CDR3aa: CASSQGQGVAGVSYNEQFF
CDR3nt: TGTGCCAGCAGCCAGGGACAGGGAGTAGCGGGGGTGTCCTACAATGAGCAGTTCTTC

abundance: -
v_gene: TRBV6-1
d_gene: TRBD1
j_gene: TRBJ2-7
CDR3aa: CASSEDRGRYEQYF
CDR3nt: TGTGCCAGCAGTGAGGACAGGGGGCGATACGAGCAGTACTTC

abundance: once
v_gene: TRBV11-2
d_gene: TRBD1
j_gene: TRBJ2-7
CDR3aa: CASSLGTGVTYEQYF
CDR3nt: TGTGCCAGCAGCTTAGGGACAGGGGTGACCTACGAGCAGTACTTC

abundance: once
v_gene: TRBV5-1
d_gene: TRBD1
j_gene: TRBJ1-4
CDR3aa: CASSPGTGTNEKLFF
CDR3nt: TGCGCCAGCAGCCCCGGGACAGGAACTAATGAAAAACTGTTTTTT

abundance: -
v_gene: TRBV5-8
d_gene: TRBD2
j_gene: TRBJ2-3
CDR3aa: CASSLTKSGGELSTDTQYF
CDR3nt: TGTGCCAGCAGCTTGACTAAGAGCGGGGGGGAACTTAGCACAGATACGCAGTATTTT

abundance: few
v_gene: TRBV4-3
d_gene: TRBD1
j_gene: TRBJ2-7
CDR3aa: CASSQDRTGAYEQYF
CDR3nt: TGCGCCAGCAGCCAAGATCGAACAGGGGCCTACGAGCAGTACTTC

abundance: -
v_gene: TRBV6-1
d_gene: -
j_gene: TRBJ1-5
CDR3aa: CASSPTSNSNQPQHF
CDR3nt: TGTGCCAGCAGCCCGACATCAAATAGCAATCAGCCCCAGCATTTT

abundance: -
v_gene: TRBV7-9
d_gene: -
j_gene: TRBJ2-5
CDR3aa: CASSPTNQETQYF
CDR3nt: TGTGCCAGCAGCCCTACCAACCAAGAGACCCAGTACTTC

abundance: -
v_gene: TRBV27
d_gene: TRBD2
j_gene: TRBJ2-1
CDR3aa: CASSRAGGVLAEQFF
CDR3nt: TGTGCCAGCAGCAGGGCCGGGGGGGTCTTGGCGGAGCAGTTCTTC

abundance: few
v_gene: TRBV2
d_gene: TRBD1
j_gene: TRBJ1-6
CDR3aa: CASRKDRAYNSPLHF
CDR3nt: TGTGCCAGCCGTAAGGACAGGGCCTATAATTCACCCCTCCACTTT

abundance: -
v_gene: TRBV28
d_gene: -
j_gene: TRBJ2-7
CDR3aa: CASSFTGTANF
CDR3nt: TGTGCCAGCAGTTTCACCGGGACTGCTAACTTC

abundance: -
v_gene: TRBV6-1
d_gene: TRBD1
j_gene: TRBJ1-6
CDR3aa: CASSERDRRNNSPLHF
CDR3nt: TGTGCCAGCAGTGAACGGGACAGGCGAAATAATTCACCCCTCCACTTT

abundance: -
v_gene: TRBV14
d_gene: -
j_gene: TRBJ2-7
CDR3aa: CASSQGKGRSYEQYF
CDR3nt: TGTGCCAGCAGCCAAGGCAAGGGGCGTTCCTACGAGCAGTACTTC

abundance: -
v_gene: TRBV2
d_gene: TRBD2
j_gene: TRBJ2-1
CDR3aa: CASSEKAGGPLGYNEQFF
CDR3nt: TGTGCCAGCAGTGAGAAAGCGGGGGGGCCTTTAGGGTACAATGAGCAGTTCTTC

abundance: once
v_gene: TRBV7-2
d_gene: -
j_gene: TRBJ2-6
CDR3aa: CASRQGFMTGANVLTF
CDR3nt: TGTGCCAGCAGGCAGGGCTTCATGACTGGGGCCAACGTCCTGACTTTC

abundance: -
v_gene: TRBV9
d_gene: TRBD1
j_gene: TRBJ1-1
CDR3aa: CASSRQGAVTEAFF
CDR3nt: TGTGCCAGCAGTAGACAGGGGGCGGTGACTGAAGCTTTCTTT

abundance: -
v_gene: TRBV18
d_gene: -
j_gene: TRBJ1-1
CDR3aa: CASSQQNTEAFF
CDR3nt: TGTGCCAGCTCACAACAGAACACTGAAGCTTTCTTT

abundance: -
v_gene: TRBV5-1
d_gene: -
j_gene: TRBJ1-4
CDR3aa: CASSLRAATNEKLFF
CDR3nt: TGCGCCAGCAGCTTGAGAGCTGCAACTAATGAAAAACTGTTTTTT

abundance: -
v_gene: TRBV7-8
d_gene: TRBD1
j_gene: TRBJ2-2
CDR3aa: CASSSQGQGYTGELFF
CDR3nt: TGTGCCAGCAGCTCTCAAGGACAGGGTTACACCGGGGAGCTGTTTTTT

abundance: -
v_gene: TRBV6-5
d_gene: TRBD1
j_gene: TRBJ2-7
CDR3aa: CASSYSGTAYEQYF
CDR3nt: TGTGCCAGCAGTTACTCCGGGACAGCCTACGAGCAGTACTTC

abundance: -
v_gene: TRBV2
d_gene: TRBD1
j_gene: TRBJ2-3
CDR3aa: CASGGTGPADTQYF
CDR3nt: TGTGCCAGCGGTGGGACAGGGCCGGCAGATACGCAGTATTTT

abundance: -
v_gene: TRBV7-2
d_gene: TRBD2
j_gene: TRBJ2-5
CDR3aa: CASSPSLAGGRETQYF
CDR3nt: TGTGCCAGCAGCCCATCTCTAGCGGGGGGACGGGAGACCCAGTACTTC